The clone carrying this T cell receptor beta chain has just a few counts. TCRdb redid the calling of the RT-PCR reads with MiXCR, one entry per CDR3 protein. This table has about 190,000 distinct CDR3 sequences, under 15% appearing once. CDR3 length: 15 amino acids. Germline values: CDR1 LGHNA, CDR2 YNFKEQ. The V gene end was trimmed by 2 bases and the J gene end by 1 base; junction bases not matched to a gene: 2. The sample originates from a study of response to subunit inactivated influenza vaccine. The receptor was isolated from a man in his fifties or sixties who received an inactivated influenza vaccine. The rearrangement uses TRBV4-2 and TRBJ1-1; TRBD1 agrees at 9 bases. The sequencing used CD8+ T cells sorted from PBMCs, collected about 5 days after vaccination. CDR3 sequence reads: CASSQRDRENTEAFF. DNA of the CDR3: TGTGCCAGCAGCCAAAGGGACAGGGAGAACACTGAAGCTTTCTTT.